This entry lists 20 T cell receptor beta chains sequenced from one sample in a study of OX40 agonist ivuxolimab in advanced cancers. Only in-frame clones appear in the TCRdb table, and some are missing; sequencing was by immunoSEQ multiplex PCR. This sample has 45,000 to 70,000 clones, with more than 70% found just once. Source: CD4+ or CD8+ T cells sorted from blood, taken in a trial of the OX40 agonist ivuxolimab. The receptors were sampled from an adult with an advanced solid tumor such as melanoma, head and neck, liver or kidney cancer.

This clone has a single count. Sequence at one end of the junction differs from germline and may be a read error. The chain uses TRBV7-9 and TRBJ1-2; 9 bases are shared with TRBD1. The germline gives CDR1 SEHNR, CDR2 FQNEAQ (reference sequence). The CDR3 loop spans 15 amino acids. CDR3 sequence: CASSHSGTGRVLDPF. The CDR3 bases are TGTGCCAGCAGCCACTCCGGGACAGGGCGAGTGTTAGATCCCTTC. Drawing the rest from reference TRBV7-9 and TRBJ1-2, the complete variable domain is DTGVSQNPRHKITKRGQNVTFRCDPISEHNRLYWYRQTLGQGPEFLTYFQNEAQLEKSRLLSDRFSAERPKGSFSTLEIQRTEQGDSAMYLCASSHSGTGRVLDPFGSGTRLTVV.

V and J are TRBV5-1 and TRBJ2-5, with D perhaps matching TRBD1 (6 bases). Trimming cost V 4 bases and J 5 bases, with 12 bases left between them. The CDR3 totals 13 residues. CDR1 is SGHRS, CDR2 YFSETQ, per germline. The CDR3 coding sequence is TGCGCCAGCAGCGTGACAGGAACTGAGACCCAGTACTTC. Translation: CASSVTGTETQYF.

This chain uses TRBV19 with TRBJ2-3; D possibly uses TRBD1 or TRBD2 (6 bases each). Germline loops: CDR1 LNHDA, CDR2 SQIVND (reference sequence). Trimming stripped 10 bases from V and 2 bases from J, with 19 bases between. There are 15 residues in the CDR3. The CDR3 DNA reads TGTGCCACCCAGGAGGGGGGAACCCTCACAGATACGCAGTATTTT. Amino acid sequence: CATQEGGTLTDTQYF.

The genes are TRBV2 and TRBJ2-3; D tentatively fits TRBD1 or TRBD2 (6 bases each). The CDR3 covers 15 residues. From germline, CDR1 is SNHLY and CDR2 FYNNEI. V was pared by 6 bases and J by 4 bases, with 17 bases between. The CDR3 loop reads CASSRGPNPPDTQYF. CDR3 bases: TGTGCCAGCAGCCGGGGGCCCAACCCACCAGATACGCAGTATTTT.

The chain employs TRBV18 and TRBJ2-7, with 8 bases matching TRBD2. This CDR3 comprises 15 residues. With V trimmed by 6 bases and J by 6 bases, 13 bases remained unmatched. From germline, CDR1 is KGHSH and CDR2 LQKENI. The CDR3 loop reads CASSSSGGPTLEQYF. For the CDR3, the DNA is TGTGCCAGCTCTTCAAGCGGGGGCCCTACCCTCGAGCAGTACTTC. Combining the CDR3 with reference TRBV18 and TRBJ2-7 gives the whole variable domain NAGVMQNPRHLVRRRGQEARLRCSPMKGHSHVYWYRQLPEEGLKFMVYLQKENIIDESGMPKERFSAEFPKEGPSILRIQQVVRGDSAAYFCASSSSGGPTLEQYFGPGTRLTVT.

The chain combines TRBV11-2 with TRBJ1-2; no definite D call. This CDR3 contains 15 residues. Trimming took off 2 bases at V and 5 bases at J, with 15 bases between the two ends. The germline gives CDR1 SGHAT, CDR2 FQNNGV. CDR3 loop: CASSLNAVGGYGYTF. As DNA, the CDR3 is TGTGCCAGCAGCTTAAATGCGGTTGGAGGGTATGGCTACACCTTC.

This clone has a single count. The CDR3 loop reads CAWSVREGNYGYTF. Written as DNA, the CDR3 is TGTGCCTGGAGTGTACGTGAGGGTAACTATGGCTACACCTTC. The chain recombines TRBV30 with TRBJ1-2; D ambiguous. In germline, CDR1 is GTSNPN, CDR2 SVGIG (reference sequence). This CDR3 region has 14 residues. V was trimmed by 0 bases and J by 1 base, leaving 9 bases between them.

This clone showed up just once. The chain recombines TRBV7-9 with TRBJ1-2; TRBD1 aligns across 8 bases. Germline-derived CDR1 and CDR2 are SEHNR and FQNEAQ (reference sequence). The CDR3 is made up of 13 amino acids. After removal of 6 bases from V and 6 bases from J, the junction contained 6 bases not matched to a gene. CDR3 nucleotides: TGTGCCAGCAGTCGGACGGACAGGGATGGCTACACCTTC. This encodes CASSRTDRDGYTF. Full variable domain (rest looked up from reference TRBV7-9 and TRBJ1-2): DTGVSQNPRHKITKRGQNVTFRCDPISEHNRLYWYRQTLGQGPEFLTYFQNEAQLEKSRLLSDRFSAERPKGSFSTLEIQRTEQGDSAMYLCASSRTDRDGYTFGSGTRLTVV.

The rearrangement joins TRBV2 to TRBJ1-2; tentative D call: TRBD1 (6 bases). V was shortened by 6 bases and J by 8 bases, with 16 bases between the two germline ends. Germline CDR1 and CDR2: SNHLY and FYNNEI. This CDR3 region has 13 residues. The CDR3 region is CASRRSGAGGYTF. For the CDR3, the DNA is TGTGCCAGCAGAAGGTCGGGGGCTGGAGGCTACACCTTC.

The J gene is TRBJ2-2, the V gene TRBV4-1; tentative D call: TRBD2 (5 bases). Germline loops: CDR1 MGHRA, CDR2 YSYEKL. V was clipped by 0 bases and J by 5 bases, with 10 bases between them. There are 15 residues in the CDR3. The CDR3 bases are TGCGCCAGCAGCCAAGATAGGCGGAGGACCGGGGAGCTGTTTTTT. Its protein is CASSQDRRRTGELFF.

The genes are TRBV5-4 and TRBJ1-4; maybe TRBD1 (6 bases). CDR1 and CDR2 from the germline V gene are SGHNT and YYREEE (reference sequence). V was shortened by 4 bases and J by 3 bases, with 10 bases between the two germline ends. CDR3 size: 14 residues. In DNA form, the CDR3 reads TGTGCCAGCAGCAGGGGACAATCTAATGAAAAACTGTTTTTT. Its translation: CASSRGQSNEKLFF. Full variable domain (rest looked up from reference TRBV5-4 and TRBJ1-4): ETGVTQSPTHLIKTRGQQVTLRCSSQSGHNTVSWYQQALGQGPQFIFQYYREEENGRGNFPPRFSGLQFPNYSSELNVNALELDDSALYLCASSRGQSNEKLFFGSGTQLSVL.

The rearrangement links TRBV6-5 to TRBJ1-2, with D unclear. The CDR3 is 11 residues long. Germline CDR1 MNHEY, CDR2 SVGAGI. V lost 6 bases, J lost 5 bases, and 7 bases lay in between. The CDR3 coding sequence is TGTGCCAGCAGCAACTCATATGGCTACACCTTC. Residues: CASSNSYGYTF.

For this clone: Different DNA sequences within this sample yield the same CDR3. This CDR3 reads CASSQFTPEQYF. CDR3 coding DNA: TGTGCCAGCAGTCAATTTACCCCGGAGCAGTACTTC. The chain carries TRBV6-1 and TRBJ2-7, with D unresolved. This CDR3 is 12 amino acids long. From germline, CDR1 is MNHNS and CDR2 SASEGT. The V gene lost 5 bases and the J gene lost 7 bases, with 12 bases spanning the gap.

The rearrangement links TRBV15 to TRBJ1-2; D gene ambiguous. Germline lookup yields CDR1 LNHNV and CDR2 YYDKDF (reference sequence). V shed 2 bases and J shed 6 bases, with 13 bases lying between them. This CDR3 region has 14 residues. This CDR3 is CATSRRTHGHGYTF. In DNA form, the CDR3 reads TGTGCCACCAGCAGAAGGACGCACGGACATGGCTACACCTTC.

The chain links TRBV6-1 to TRBJ1-3; weak D call: TRBD1 (5 bases). CDR1 is MNHNS, CDR2 SASEGT, per germline. The CDR3 is 14 amino acids. V lost 4 bases and J 2 bases, leaving 9 bases between the germline ends. The CDR3, as DNA: TGTGCCAGCAGTGGGGGGACGGCTGGAAACACCATATATTTT. Its translation: CASSGGTAGNTIYF.

This clone was detected many times. The chain joins TRBV29-1 to TRBJ1-5; D possibly corresponds to TRBD1 (5 bases). Trimming removed 7 bases from V and 2 bases from J, with 15 bases in between. Germline CDR1 reads SQVTM; CDR2 reads ANQGSEA. This CDR3 is built from 14 residues. The CDR3 coding sequence is TGCAGCGCCCGCGGGACGGGGGGCAATCAGCCCCAGCATTTT. Protein: CSARGTGGNQPQHF. Full variable domain (missing parts from reference TRBV29-1 and TRBJ1-5): SAVISQKPSRDICQRGTSLTIQCQVDSQVTMMFWYRQQPGQSLTLIATANQGSEATYESGFVIDKFPISRPNLTFSTLTVSNMSPEDSSIYLCSARGTGGNQPQHFGDGTRLSIL.

The chain joins TRBV11-3 to TRBJ1-1; D is undetermined. The ends were cut back, 5 bases at V and 6 bases at J, with 13 bases in the middle. This CDR3 spans 13 amino acids. Germline values: CDR1 SGHNT, CDR2 YENEEA. CDR3 in DNA: TGTGCCAGCAGCCGGCGAAATTCTCCTGAAGCTTTCTTT. As protein: CASSRRNSPEAFF. Full variable domain (missing parts from reference TRBV11-3 and TRBJ1-1): EAGVVQSPRYKIIEKKQPVAFWCNPISGHNTLYWYLQNLGQGPELLIRYENEEAVDDSQLPKDRFSAERLKGVDSTLKIQPAELGDSAVYLCASSRRNSPEAFFGQGTRLTVV.

The chain couples TRBV4-1 to TRBJ1-1, with 11 bases identical to TRBD1. CDR1 is MGHRA and CDR2 is YSYEKL in the germline V gene. The CDR3 loop spans 16 amino acids. The trim removed 1 base at V and 4 bases at J, leaving 5 bases unmatched. CDR3 amino acids: CASSQATGQGATEAFF. The CDR3 coding sequence is TGCGCCAGCAGCCAAGCGACAGGACAGGGGGCCACTGAAGCTTTCTTT.

V is TRBV27 and J is TRBJ1-1; the match to TRBD1 covers 7 bases. Germline-derived CDR1 and CDR2 are MNHEY and SMNVEV (reference sequence). CDR3 length: 12 amino acids. With 6 bases clipped from V and 11 bases from J, the junction kept 9 bases outside the gene matches. This CDR3 is CASSSQGVRAFF. The CDR3 DNA is TGTGCCAGCAGCTCCCAGGGGGTTCGGGCTTTCTTT.

This clone was observed once. This sequence joins TRBV10-2 and TRBJ1-2, with D tentatively TRBD1 (5 bases). CDR1 WSHSY and CDR2 SAAADI come from the germline V gene. The CDR3 totals 13 residues. The V gene lost 6 bases and the J gene lost 4 bases, with 12 bases spanning the gap. Written as DNA, the CDR3 is TGCGCCAGCAGCGGGACGTCCCTCTATGGCTACACCTTC. Translation: CASSGTSLYGYTF.